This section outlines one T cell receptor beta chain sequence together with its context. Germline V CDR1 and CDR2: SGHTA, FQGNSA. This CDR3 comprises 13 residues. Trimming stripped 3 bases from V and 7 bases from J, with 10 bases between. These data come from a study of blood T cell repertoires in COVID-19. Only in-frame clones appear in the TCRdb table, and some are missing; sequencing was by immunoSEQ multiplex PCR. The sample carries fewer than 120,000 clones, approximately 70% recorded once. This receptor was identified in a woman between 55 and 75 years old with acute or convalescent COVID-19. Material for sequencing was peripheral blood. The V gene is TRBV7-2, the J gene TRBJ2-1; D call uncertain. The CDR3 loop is CASSLQAGNEQFF. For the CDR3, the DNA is TGTGCCAGCAGCTTGCAAGCCGGGAATGAGCAGTTCTTC. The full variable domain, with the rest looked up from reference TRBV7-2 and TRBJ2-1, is GAGVSQSPSNKVTEKGKDVELRCDPISGHTALYWYRQSLGQGLEFLIYFQGNSAPDKSGLPSDRFSAERTGGSVSTLTIQRTQQEDSAVYLCASSLQAGNEQFFGPGTRLTVL.